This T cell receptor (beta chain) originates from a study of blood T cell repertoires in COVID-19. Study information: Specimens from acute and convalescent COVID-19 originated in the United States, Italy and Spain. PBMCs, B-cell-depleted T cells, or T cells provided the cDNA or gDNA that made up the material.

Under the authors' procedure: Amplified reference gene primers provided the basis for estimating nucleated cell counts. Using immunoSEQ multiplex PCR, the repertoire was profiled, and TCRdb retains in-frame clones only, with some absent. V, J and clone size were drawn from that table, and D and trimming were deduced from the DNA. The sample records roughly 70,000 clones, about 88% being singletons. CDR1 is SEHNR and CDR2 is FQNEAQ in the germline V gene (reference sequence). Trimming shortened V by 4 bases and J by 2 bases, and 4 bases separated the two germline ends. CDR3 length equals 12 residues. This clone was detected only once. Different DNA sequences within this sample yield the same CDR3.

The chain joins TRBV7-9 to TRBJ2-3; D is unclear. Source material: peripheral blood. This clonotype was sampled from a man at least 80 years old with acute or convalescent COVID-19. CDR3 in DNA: TGTGCCAGCAGCTCGTCCACAGATACGCAGTATTTT. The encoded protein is CASSSSTDTQYF.